Presented here are 31 T cell receptor beta chains from one specimen sequenced in a study of regulatory T cells in long-lasting Graves disease. Through Arm-PCR of CDR3 regions and iRepertoire HTBI primers, TCR beta libraries were built. Each CDR3 protein is one row after TCRdb ran MiXCR on the multiplex PCR reads. The sample holds over 350,000 distinct CDR3 sequences, 12% to 15% seen once. Regarding time point: newly diagnosed GD, antithyroid drugs for less than 3 months. PBMCs provided the RNA from which the TCR library was made. These data are also associated with another study on T cells in Graves' hyperthyroidism and ophthalmopathy.

Sequencing was performed on peripheral blood mononuclear cells (PBMCs), taken at new diagnosis, from a patient treated with antithyroid drugs. Source of these receptors: a woman aged 45-65 years with Graves disease.

This clonotype was observed many times. The chain joins TRBV28 to TRBJ2-7; D call uncertain. Trimming left V 10 bases short and J 1 base short, with 17 bases between. This CDR3 comprises 14 residues. Germline V CDR1 and CDR2: MDHEN, SYDVKM. CDR3 in amino acids: CATSVIGFSYEQYF. The CDR3 coding sequence is TGTGCCACCAGCGTTATAGGGTTTTCCTACGAGCAGTACTTC.

The sample holds many counts of this clonotype. The V call is TRBV19, the J call TRBJ1-5; D remains ambiguous. This CDR3 contains 17 residues. CDR1 and CDR2 from the germline V gene are LNHDA and SQIVND (reference sequence). Trimming shortened V by 5 bases and J by 0 bases, and 17 bases separated the two germline ends. CDR3 sequence: CASSSPKEGFSNQPQHF. The CDR3 nucleotides read TGTGCCAGTAGTTCGCCGAAAGAGGGTTTTAGCAATCAGCCCCAGCATTTT.

This clonotype was detected many times. V usage is TRBV10-3 and J usage is TRBJ1-1; D is unresolved. This CDR3 is built from 13 residues. The V gene lost 6 bases and the J gene lost 1 base, with 9 bases spanning the gap. Germline V gene lookup returns CDR1 ENHRY and CDR2 SYGVKD. CDR3 protein: CAIRPQENTEAFF. Here the CDR3 DNA reads TGTGCCATCAGGCCACAAGAGAACACTGAAGCTTTCTTT.

This clonotype was picked up many times. The chain recombines TRBV9 with TRBJ1-1; no definite D call. Germline lookup yields CDR1 SGDLS and CDR2 YYNGEE. The CDR3 extends over 15 amino acids. Trimming took off 2 bases at V and 2 bases at J, with 13 bases between the two ends. In nucleotides, the CDR3 is TGTGCCAGCAGCGTCTCGGACCTGCCAAACACTGAAGCTTTCTTT. Its protein product is CASSVSDLPNTEAFF. The full variable domain, its missing parts supplied by reference TRBV9 and TRBJ1-1, is DSGVTQTPKHLITATGQRVTLRCSPRSGDLSVYWYQQSLDQGLQFLIQYYNGEERAKGNILERFSAQQFPDLHSELNLSSLELGDSALYFCASSVSDLPNTEAFFGQGTRLTVV.

CDR3 loop: CASSQEKGLGNQPQHF. The CDR3 nucleotides are TGCGCCAGCAGCCAAGAAAAGGGGCTGGGCAATCAGCCCCAGCATTTT. This chain links TRBV4-1 with TRBJ1-5, with D maybe TRBD1 (5 bases). Germline CDR1 reads MGHRA; CDR2 reads YSYEKL. The CDR3 covers 16 residues. Trimming left V 0 bases short and J 2 bases short, with 11 bases between.

This clonotype was seen repeatedly, ten times or more. The V and J genes are TRBV28 and TRBJ2-1; D is undetermined. The CDR3 loop spans 14 amino acids. The V gene lost 10 bases and the J gene lost 6 bases, with 19 bases spanning the gap. Germline-derived CDR1 and CDR2 are MDHEN and SYDVKM. DNA of the CDR3: TGTGCCACCCTTGGACCGACGGGTCCCAATGAGCAGTTCTTC. Its translation: CATLGPTGPNEQFF.

In its sample, this clonotype was seen many times. This chain uses TRBV28 with TRBJ2-1; 12 nucleotides agree with TRBD2. Germline V gene data show CDR1 as MDHEN and CDR2 as SYDVKM. V lost 3 bases, J lost 8 bases, and 11 bases stayed unmatched. The CDR3 is made up of 17 amino acids. Here the CDR3 reads CASSFGGLAGVRDEQFF. The CDR3 region has the DNA TGTGCCAGCAGTTTCGGGGGACTAGCGGGTGTCAGGGATGAGCAGTTCTTC.

A note on this clonotype: A read error may explain this, as a much larger clone is one base away. The chain links TRBV7-9 to TRBJ2-2; D perhaps matches TRBD2 (6 bases). Germline lookup yields CDR1 SEHNR and CDR2 FQNEAQ (reference sequence). The CDR3 extends over 17 amino acids. This chain's CDR3 is CAGSSPRGGSTTGELFF. The CDR3 coding sequence is TGTGCCGGCAGCTCCCCTCGGGGAGGTTCTACCACCGGGGAGCTGTTTTTT.

This clonotype came up many times. The V and J genes are TRBV28 and TRBJ1-2; TRBD1 might be the D (5 bases). Germline CDR1 MDHEN, CDR2 SYDVKM. This CDR3 is built from 15 residues. Deletions cut 7 bases from V and 4 bases from J, with 19 bases between. For the CDR3, the DNA is TGTGCCAGCAAACCTGGGACGGCAGGAGTCTATGGCTACACCTTC. Its protein is CASKPGTAGVYGYTF.

This clonotype was seen ten or more times. The chain couples TRBV5-1 to TRBJ2-1; 9 nucleotides match TRBD1. Germline values: CDR1 SGHRS, CDR2 YFSETQ. The trim removed 4 bases at V and 6 bases at J, leaving 11 bases unmatched. The CDR3 has 16 amino acids. The CDR3 region is CASSDPGTGWGNEQFF. CDR3 DNA sequence: TGCGCCAGCAGCGACCCCGGGACAGGGTGGGGCAATGAGCAGTTCTTC.

This clonotype was seen repeatedly, ten times or more. The V gene is TRBV25-1, the J gene TRBJ2-2, with no clear D. Germline V lookup: CDR1 MGHDK, CDR2 SYGVNS. This CDR3 has 13 residues. With 2 bases removed from V and 3 bases from J, the gap between germline ends came to 4 bases. CDR3 coding DNA: TGTGCCAGCAGTGAACAGGACACCGGGGAGCTGTTTTTT. Protein product: CASSEQDTGELFF.

V usage is TRBV24-1 and J usage is TRBJ1-2; TRBD1 agrees at 7 bases. V shed 3 bases and J 1 base; nucleotides not matched to a gene: 4. Germline V lookup: CDR1 KGHDR, CDR2 SFDVKD. This CDR3 spans 15 amino acids. The CDR3 DNA sequence: TGTGCCACCAGTGATGCCGGGACAGTTAACTATGGCTACACCTTC. Protein sequence: CATSDAGTVNYGYTF.

This clonotype was counted ten times or more. The chain couples TRBV12-3 or TRBV12-4 to TRBJ1-2; D is ambiguous. Trimming cost V 4 bases and J 1 base, with 10 bases left between them. CDR3 length: 14 amino acids. Here the CDR3 reads CASSSSADNYGYTF. The CDR3 DNA is TGTGCCAGCAGTTCCAGCGCTGATAACTATGGCTACACCTTC.

This sequence joins TRBV28 and TRBJ2-2; a possible D gene is TRBD2 (5 bases). There are 14 residues in the CDR3. V lost 7 bases, J lost 4 bases, and 13 bases lay in between. Germline-derived CDR1 and CDR2 are MDHEN and SYDVKM. The CDR3 DNA reads TGTGCCAGCAAGACAAGGGAGCGCACCGGGGAGCTGTTTTTT. Protein: CASKTRERTGELFF.

This clonotype was recorded a few times. The CDR3 sequence is CASSQRQVWGEQYF. The CDR3 bases are TGTGCCAGCAGTCAACGACAGGTCTGGGGCGAGCAGTACTTC. This sequence joins TRBV28 and TRBJ2-7; the D gene is possibly TRBD1 (6 bases). This CDR3 region has 14 residues. V was clipped by 5 bases and J by 6 bases, with 17 bases between them. The germline CDR1 and CDR2 sequences are MDHEN and SYDVKM.

This clonotype was observed many times. This chain connects TRBV28 to TRBJ1-2, with 7 bases that match TRBD1. CDR1 and CDR2 from the germline V gene are MDHEN and SYDVKM. CDR3 length equals 13 residues. The ends lost 6 bases at V and 4 bases at J; junction bases unmatched: 5. This CDR3 is CASSPDRAYGYTF. CDR3 DNA: TGTGCCAGCAGCCCCGACAGGGCCTATGGCTACACCTTC.

This clonotype has at least ten counts. The rearrangement uses TRBV28 and TRBJ1-2; no definite D call. The CDR3 sequence is 13 residues long. V was shortened by 7 bases and J by 4 bases, with 13 bases between the two germline ends. Germline CDR1 and CDR2: MDHEN and SYDVKM. CDR3 protein: CASTSLSFYGYTF. The CDR3 coding sequence is TGTGCCAGCACTTCGCTATCCTTCTATGGCTACACCTTC.

This chain uses TRBV5-4 with TRBJ1-3, with 10 bases matching TRBD1. Trimming cost V 4 bases and J 3 bases; bases outside gene matches: 10. The length of the CDR3 is 17 residues. Germline CDR1 is SGHNT and CDR2 is YYREEE (reference sequence). Here the CDR3 DNA reads TGTGCCAGCAGCCTTTCACTCGACAGGGGGCTTGGAAACACCATATATTTT. Translating gives CASSLSLDRGLGNTIYF.

This chain joins TRBV30 and TRBJ2-1; 9 bases are a match to TRBD2. In germline, CDR1 is GTSNPN, CDR2 SVGIG (reference sequence). The ends lost 0 bases at V and 6 bases at J; junction bases unmatched: 9. This CDR3 is 16 amino acids long. The CDR3 protein is CAWSVRWTSAGNEQFF. CDR3 in DNA: TGTGCCTGGAGTGTACGGTGGACTAGCGCGGGCAATGAGCAGTTCTTC.

The V call is TRBV4-1, the J call TRBJ2-2; 8 bases align to TRBD1. The CDR3 sequence is 15 residues long. Germline assignment: CDR1 MGHRA and CDR2 YSYEKL. Germline trimming cut 0 bases from V and 7 bases from J; bases unmatched to any gene: 4. CDR3 sequence: CASSQDRGLGGELFF. The CDR3 DNA follows: TGCGCCAGCAGCCAAGACAGGGGGCTGGGCGGGGAGCTGTTTTTT.

This clonotype was seen at least ten times. The chain has TRBV28 and TRBJ1-5, with D hard to call. Germline assignment: CDR1 MDHEN and CDR2 SYDVKM. Between the trimmed V and J ends, which lost 5 bases and 7 bases, there was a span of 9 bases. This CDR3 comprises 12 residues. CDR3 DNA: TGTGCCAGCAGTCCCCTCCGGCAGCCCCAGCATTTT. Protein sequence: CASSPLRQPQHF.

In its sample, this clonotype was seen many times. The chain recombines TRBV3-1 with TRBJ2-5, with D possibly being TRBD2 (6 bases). Germline V gene sequence: CDR1 LGHDT, CDR2 YNNKEL (reference sequence). The V gene lost 8 bases and the J gene lost 1 base, with 11 bases spanning the gap. The CDR3 consists of 13 residues. The CDR3 spells CASGGEAQETQYF. The CDR3 region has the DNA TGTGCCAGCGGCGGGGAGGCCCAAGAGACCCAGTACTTC.

The sample holds a few counts of this clonotype. The V call is TRBV20-1, the J call TRBJ2-5; 11 positions match TRBD2. The V and J ends lost 3 bases and 4 bases, in that order; junction bases with no gene match: 10. CDR3 length: 16 residues. Germline lookup yields CDR1 DFQATT and CDR2 SNEGSKA (reference sequence). CDR3 sequence: CSASPPLAGVGETQYF. CDR3 bases: TGCAGTGCTAGTCCCCCACTAGCGGGAGTAGGAGAGACCCAGTACTTC.

Only a few counts were recorded for this clonotype. This sequence joins TRBV10-2 and TRBJ2-2, with D perhaps matching TRBD2 (5 bases). The V gene lost 4 bases and the J gene lost 0 bases, with 9 bases spanning the gap. CDR1 and CDR2 from the germline V gene are WSHSY and SAAADI. The CDR3 runs 15 residues. CDR3 sequence: CASSGRGTNTGELFF. The DNA of the CDR3 is TGCGCCAGCAGTGGTCGGGGAACGAACACCGGGGAGCTGTTTTTT.

This clonotype has a count of ten or more. Its ends do not fully match the called genes, so a read error is possible. The chain links TRBV7-9 to TRBJ2-1, with D perhaps being TRBD1 or TRBD2 (5 bases each). Germline CDR1 and CDR2: SEHNR and FQNEAQ (reference sequence). CDR3 length: 15 residues. CDR3 sequence: CASTLTGRLYNEQFF. In DNA form, the CDR3 reads TGTGCCAGCACCTTAACGGGACGCCTATACAATGAGCAGTTCTTC.

This clonotype came up a few times. J is TRBJ1-5 and V is TRBV19; 7 bases fit TRBD1. The J segment lost 1 base and the V segment lost 6 bases, leaving 6 bases of the junction unmatched. CDR3 length: 15 residues. CDR1 is LNHDA, CDR2 SQIVND, per germline (reference sequence). In DNA, the CDR3 is TGTGCCAGTAGCGGAGGGGGCCCGAGCAATCAGCCCCAGCATTTT. This encodes CASSGGGPSNQPQHF.

The sample holds one count of this clonotype. V is TRBV10-3 and J is TRBJ1-6, with 7 bases fitting TRBD1. Per the germline V gene, CDR1 is ENHRY and CDR2 is SYGVKD. The CDR3 covers 15 residues. V was pared by 5 bases and J by 5 bases, with 6 bases of the junction left unmatched. The CDR3 nucleotides are TGTGCCATCAGTCAGGGGGAGATCAATAATTCACCCCTCCACTTT. Its translation: CAISQGEINNSPLHF.

This clonotype showed up just a few times. The V and J genes are TRBV6-2 or TRBV6-3 and TRBJ1-4; weak D call: TRBD1 (5 bases). This CDR3 comprises 20 residues. The V gene lost 10 bases and the J gene lost 2 bases, with 32 bases spanning the gap. CDR1 is MNHEY, CDR2 SVGEGT, per germline. The CDR3 bases are TGTGCCACCGCCAGGGCCCCGGTATCATCAGCTCCAGGGACTAATGAAAAACTGTTTTTT. It translates to CATARAPVSSAPGTNEKLFF.

This clonotype was found many times. The chain uses TRBV27 and TRBJ2-7; 7 bases line up with TRBD1. The CDR3 totals 13 residues. From germline, CDR1 is MNHEY and CDR2 SMNVEV (reference sequence). With V trimmed by 6 bases and J by 3 bases, 5 bases remained unmatched. Here the CDR3 DNA reads TGTGCCAGCAGGCCGGGACAGCACTACGAGCAGTACTTC. The encoded protein is CASRPGQHYEQYF.

With respect to this clonotype: A much larger clone lies one base from this, so it may be a read error. The chain joins TRBV28 to TRBJ2-7; 7 bases are shared with TRBD2. J lost 0 bases, V lost 11 bases, and 13 bases had no gene match. This CDR3 region has 15 residues. The germline V gene encodes CDR1 MDHEN and CDR2 SYDVKM. CDR3 region: CAGTKVASGSYEQYF. The DNA for the CDR3 is TGTGCCGGCACAAAGGTGGCTAGCGGCTCCTACGAGCAGTACTTC.

CDR3 amino acids: CASSGGADTGELFF. The CDR3 nucleotides read TGCGCCAGTTCAGGGGGCGCGGACACCGGGGAGCTGTTTTTT. The rearrangement joins TRBV5-1 to TRBJ2-2; 8 bases line up with TRBD1. From germline, CDR1 is SGHRS and CDR2 YFSETQ. Losses at the gene ends were 8 bases for V and 3 bases for J; bases not matched to a gene: 6. CDR3 length equals 14 residues.